This is a list of T cell receptor beta chains from one sample in a study of shared clonotypes between healthy human individuals. Method: immunoSEQ multiplex PCR; TCRdb's copy keeps in-frame clones and lacks some. The sample contains roughly 1,100,000 clones, approximately 70% of which appear only once. The sequenced material came from memory CD4+ T cells sorted from blood. The receptors shown here come from a man between 18 and 29 years old in good health. The CDR3 runs from the conserved cysteine through the conserved F or W. Each record gives: CDR3 length, V gene, clone size, D gene, J gene, CDR3 protein, CDR3 DNA. D genes are given only for firm matches. Size values are once, few and many counts, or a class for expanded clones, and some rows have none.

length: 13
V: TRBV6-4
size: .
D: .
J: TRBJ2-1
CDR3: CASSDRPNDEQFF
DNA: TGTGCCAGCAGTGATCGCCCGAACGATGAGCAGTTCTTC

length: 13
V: TRBV7-3
size: .
D: .
J: TRBJ1-1
CDR3: CASSRDINTEAFF
DNA: TGTGCCAGCAGCCGGGACATCAACACTGAAGCTTTCTTT

length: 13
V: TRBV30
size: .
D: .
J: TRBJ1-2
CDR3: CAWSYKSGYGYTF
DNA: TGTGCCTGGAGTTACAAATCGGGCTATGGCTACACCTTC

length: 13
V: TRBV7-3
size: .
D: TRBD1
J: TRBJ2-3
CDR3: CASSLPGQLTQYF
DNA: TGTGCCAGCAGCTTACCGGGACAGCTTACGCAGTATTTT

length: 13
V: TRBV18
size: .
D: .
J: TRBJ2-7
CDR3: CASSPPDFYEQYF
DNA: TGTGCCAGCTCACCACCCGACTTCTACGAGCAGTACTTC

length: 12
V: TRBV2
size: .
D: .
J: TRBJ1-1
CDR3: CASSPDRRQAFF
DNA: TGTGCCAGCAGTCCTGACAGACGCCAAGCTTTCTTT

length: 15
V: TRBV29-1
size: .
D: .
J: TRBJ1-6
CDR3: CSVAESRSYNSPLHF
DNA: TGCAGCGTTGCTGAGAGCCGCTCCTATAATTCACCCCTCCACTTT

length: 16
V: TRBV5-4
size: once
D: .
J: TRBJ1-3
CDR3: CASSLPPSSSGNTIYF
DNA: TGTGCCAGCAGCCTCCCGCCGAGTAGCTCTGGAAACACCATATATTTT

length: 17
V: TRBV4-1
size: few
D: TRBD2
J: TRBJ2-7
CDR3: CASSQGQTSGTSYEQYF
DNA: TGCGCCAGCAGCCAAGGTCAGACTAGCGGTACCTCCTACGAGCAGTACTTC

length: 15
V: TRBV6-1
size: .
D: TRBD1
J: TRBJ1-5
CDR3: CASSTDRGLVQPQHF
DNA: TGTGCCAGCAGTACGGACAGGGGGCTAGTTCAGCCCCAGCATTTT

length: 12
V: TRBV6-1
size: few
D: .
J: TRBJ1-1
CDR3: CASSERGTEAFF
DNA: TGTGCCAGCAGTGAACGGGGGACTGAAGCTTTCTTT

length: 14
V: TRBV5-1
size: once
D: .
J: TRBJ2-7
CDR3: CASSSVGQAYEQYF
DNA: TGCGCCAGCAGCTCTGTGGGGCAAGCCTACGAGCAGTACTTC

length: 15
V: TRBV9
size: .
D: .
J: TRBJ1-5
CDR3: CASSQGVNSNQPQHF
DNA: TGTGCCAGCAGCCAAGGGGTTAATAGCAATCAGCCCCAGCATTTT

length: 14
V: TRBV14
size: .
D: .
J: TRBJ1-2
CDR3: CASSPSEGLYGYTF
DNA: TGTGCCAGCAGCCCGAGTGAAGGCCTCTATGGCTACACCTTC

length: 12
V: TRBV10-2
size: once
D: .
J: TRBJ1-1
CDR3: CASSAGGAEAFF
DNA: TGCGCCAGCAGCGCAGGAGGCGCTGAAGCTTTCTTT

length: 16
V: TRBV4-1
size: .
D: .
J: TRBJ2-1
CDR3: CASSQAVGVRSGEQFF
DNA: TGCGCCAGCAGCCAAGCTGTAGGTGTCCGATCTGGAGAGCAGTTCTTC

length: 16
V: TRBV2
size: once
D: TRBD2
J: TRBJ2-3
CDR3: CASSDFAGGSTDTQYF
DNA: TGTGCCAGCAGTGACTTCGCGGGGGGCAGCACAGATACGCAGTATTTT

length: 14
V: TRBV5-1
size: few
D: .
J: TRBJ1-1
CDR3: CASSLERMNTEAFF
DNA: TGCGCCAGCAGCTTAGAACGGATGAACACTGAAGCTTTCTTT

length: 13
V: TRBV6-1
size: .
D: .
J: TRBJ2-5
CDR3: CASRRPAQETQYF
DNA: TGTGCCAGCAGGCGGCCGGCTCAAGAGACCCAGTACTTC

length: 15
V: TRBV25-1
size: .
D: TRBD1
J: TRBJ2-2
CDR3: CASRMGQGNTGELFF
DNA: TGTGCCAGCAGGATGGGACAGGGGAACACCGGGGAGCTGTTTTTT

length: 13
V: TRBV5-1
size: .
D: .
J: TRBJ2-7
CDR3: CASRNLGAKEQYF
DNA: TGCGCCAGCAGAAACCTGGGGGCCAAGGAGCAGTACTTC

length: 15
V: TRBV10-3
size: .
D: .
J: TRBJ1-6
CDR3: CAISENAGNNSPLHF
DNA: TGTGCCATCAGTGAGAATGCCGGAAATAATTCACCCCTCCACTTT

length: 15
V: TRBV28
size: .
D: .
J: TRBJ2-7
CDR3: CASSLPVGGGYEQYF
DNA: TGTGCCAGCAGTTTGCCCGTCGGGGGAGGTTACGAGCAGTACTTC

length: 17
V: TRBV7-8
size: once
D: TRBD2
J: TRBJ2-3
CDR3: CASSLSDSGGHTDTQYF
DNA: TGTGCCAGCAGCTTATCCGACAGCGGGGGACACACAGATACGCAGTATTTT

length: 15
V: TRBV4-1
size: .
D: TRBD1
J: TRBJ2-7
CDR3: CASSPSGTGAYEQYF
DNA: TGTGCCAGCAGCCCGAGTGGGACAGGGGCCTACGAGCAGTACTTC

length: 18
V: TRBV13
size: .
D: TRBD2
J: TRBJ2-6
CDR3: CASSLRTSGSSGANVLTF
DNA: TGTGCCAGCAGCCTCAGGACTAGCGGGAGTTCTGGGGCCAACGTCCTGACTTTC

length: 18
V: TRBV30
size: .
D: TRBD1
J: TRBJ2-6
CDR3: CAWGTRQGRRSGANVLTF
DNA: TGTGCCTGGGGAACCCGACAGGGTCGCCGCTCTGGGGCCAACGTCCTGACTTTC

length: 12
V: TRBV19
size: many
D: TRBD2
J: TRBJ2-5
CDR3: CASRGVSETQYF
DNA: TGTGCCAGCCGGGGGGTGTCTGAGACCCAGTACTTC

length: 14
V: TRBV7-9
size: .
D: TRBD1
J: TRBJ1-4
CDR3: CASSGQGSGEKLFF
DNA: TGTGCCAGCAGCGGACAGGGGTCTGGTGAAAAACTGTTTTTT

length: 14
V: TRBV6-6
size: .
D: .
J: TRBJ1-5
CDR3: CASRDGPTISTQHF
DNA: TGTGCCAGCAGAGACGGACCTACTATAAGCACCCAGCATTTT

length: 13
V: TRBV6-1
size: .
D: .
J: TRBJ1-1
CDR3: CASSDYKNTEAFF
DNA: TGTGCCAGCAGTGATTATAAGAACACTGAAGCTTTCTTT

length: 14
V: TRBV10-3
size: .
D: .
J: TRBJ2-1
CDR3: CATAAGALRDEQFF
DNA: TGTGCCACCGCTGCGGGGGCCCTTAGGGATGAGCAGTTCTTC

length: 15
V: TRBV19
size: once
D: .
J: TRBJ1-6
CDR3: CASSMAGSLNSPLHF
DNA: TGTGCCAGTAGTATGGCAGGGTCTCTTAATTCACCCCTCCACTTT

length: 17
V: TRBV7-2
size: .
D: .
J: TRBJ2-7
CDR3: CASSSRGSGALAYEQYF
DNA: TGTGCCAGCAGCTCCAGGGGGAGCGGGGCCCTGGCCTACGAGCAGTACTTC

length: 12
V: TRBV6-4
size: .
D: TRBD2
J: TRBJ2-7
CDR3: CAGGREPPWQYF
DNA: TGTGCCGGCGGGCGGGAGCCTCCTTGGCAGTACTTC

length: 15
V: TRBV7-9
size: .
D: TRBD1
J: TRBJ2-7
CDR3: CASSLYRGQGYEQYF
DNA: TGTGCCAGCAGCTTATATAGAGGACAGGGGTACGAGCAGTACTTC

length: 15
V: TRBV5-6
size: once
D: .
J: TRBJ1-3
CDR3: CASSLGVLSGNTIYF
DNA: TGTGCCAGCAGCTTGGGAGTTCTCTCTGGAAACACCATATATTTT

length: 16
V: TRBV7-9
size: .
D: .
J: TRBJ2-1
CDR3: CASSRAAASSYNEQFF
DNA: TGTGCCAGCAGCCGGGCGGCGGCAAGCTCCTACAATGAGCAGTTCTTC

length: 15
V: TRBV5-1
size: .
D: TRBD1
J: TRBJ2-4
CDR3: CASSPWDSSKNIQYF
DNA: TGCGCCAGCAGCCCCTGGGACAGCTCCAAAAACATTCAGTACTTC

length: 13
V: TRBV6-5
size: .
D: .
J: TRBJ2-7
CDR3: CASSYGHNYEQYF
DNA: TGTGCCAGCAGTTACGGGCATAACTACGAGCAGTACTTC

length: 10
V: TRBV6-1
size: .
D: .
J: TRBJ1-3
CDR3: CASSQNTIYF
DNA: TGTGCCAGCAGTCAGAACACCATATATTTT

length: 15
V: TRBV5-6
size: few
D: TRBD1
J: TRBJ2-1
CDR3: CASRDGQGGYNEQFF
DNA: TGTGCCAGCAGGGACGGACAGGGGGGCTACAATGAGCAGTTCTTC

length: 13
V: TRBV30
size: few
D: .
J: TRBJ1-5
CDR3: CAWSPGDNQPQHF
DNA: TGTGCCTGGAGTCCGGGAGACAATCAGCCCCAGCATTTT

length: 13
V: TRBV11-1
size: .
D: TRBD1
J: TRBJ1-5
CDR3: CASSPDRGQPQHF
DNA: TGTGCCAGCAGCCCGGACAGGGGCCAGCCCCAGCATTTT

length: 16
V: TRBV5-4
size: .
D: .
J: TRBJ2-3
CDR3: CASSLGPPANPDTQYF
DNA: TGTGCCAGCAGCTTGGGTCCCCCGGCGAATCCAGATACGCAGTATTTT

length: 12
V: TRBV19
size: .
D: .
J: TRBJ1-4
CDR3: CASHSFNEKLFF
DNA: TGTGCCAGTCACAGCTTTAATGAAAAACTGTTTTTT

length: 16
V: TRBV6-6
size: once
D: .
J: TRBJ1-3
CDR3: CASSIGRGSSGNTIYF
DNA: TGTGCCAGCAGTATAGGTCGGGGGTCCTCTGGAAACACCATATATTTT

length: 13
V: TRBV30
size: .
D: .
J: TRBJ1-5
CDR3: CAWNRDLNQPQHF
DNA: TGTGCCTGGAACCGGGACCTCAATCAGCCCCAGCATTTT

length: 16
V: TRBV5-6
size: .
D: .
J: TRBJ1-3
CDR3: CASSSWAVGVGNTIYF
DNA: TGTGCCAGCAGCTCCTGGGCAGTCGGTGTGGGAAACACCATATATTTT

length: 13
V: TRBV29-1
size: few
D: TRBD1
J: TRBJ2-3
CDR3: CSVEGTGTDTQYF
DNA: TGCAGCGTTGAAGGGACAGGGACAGATACGCAGTATTTT

length: 16
V: TRBV7-9
size: .
D: .
J: TRBJ2-7
CDR3: CASSLGIGALSYEQYF
DNA: TGTGCCAGCAGCTTGGGCATCGGGGCTCTCTCCTACGAGCAGTACTTC

length: 17
V: TRBV30
size: many
D: .
J: TRBJ2-6
CDR3: CAWSLNSFRSGANVLTF
DNA: TGTGCCTGGAGTCTAAACTCTTTCAGATCTGGGGCCAACGTCCTGACTTTC

length: 13
V: TRBV7-9
size: .
D: .
J: TRBJ1-1
CDR3: CASSLDLGTEAFF
DNA: TGTGCCAGCAGCTTAGATCTGGGCACTGAAGCTTTCTTT

length: 13
V: TRBV15
size: once
D: .
J: TRBJ2-3
CDR3: CATSRAPTDTQYF
DNA: TGTGCCACCAGCAGAGCCCCGACAGATACGCAGTATTTT

length: 13
V: TRBV2
size: .
D: .
J: TRBJ1-6
CDR3: CASNPDSNSPLHF
DNA: TGTGCCAGCAATCCGGACAGTAATTCACCCCTCCACTTT

length: 13
V: TRBV6-1
size: .
D: .
J: TRBJ2-1
CDR3: CASSAMGPNEQFF
DNA: TGTGCCAGCAGTGCAATGGGTCCCAATGAGCAGTTCTTC

length: 15
V: TRBV6-1
size: .
D: TRBD2
J: TRBJ2-7
CDR3: CASSERLAGVSEQYF
DNA: TGTGCCAGCAGTGAGAGACTAGCGGGAGTGTCTGAGCAGTACTTC

length: 14
V: TRBV28
size: once
D: TRBD1
J: TRBJ1-2
CDR3: CASRAGTGNYGYTF
DNA: TGTGCCAGCAGAGCCGGGACAGGGAACTATGGCTACACCTTC

length: 16
V: TRBV6-5
size: .
D: TRBD1
J: TRBJ2-2
CDR3: CASSSRTGVNTGELFF
DNA: TGTGCCAGCAGTTCACGGACAGGGGTAAACACCGGGGAGCTGTTTTTT